The 14 T cell receptor beta chains listed next were all sequenced from one sample in a study of shared clonotypes between healthy human individuals. The table came from immunoSEQ multiplex PCR; TCRdb's copy has only in-frame clones and leaves some out. The sample records about 980,000 clones, approximately 80% being singletons. Sequenced: memory CD4+ T cells sorted from blood. Subset in this sample: CD45RA-negative fraction. Receptors originate from a man aged 18 to 29 in good health.

This chain links TRBV7-2 with TRBJ2-7; 10 bases map to TRBD1. This CDR3 has 18 amino acids. Unmatched junction bases numbered 14, after V lost 2 bases and J lost 4 bases. Germline CDR1 and CDR2: SGHTA and FQGNSA. The CDR3 DNA is TGTGCCAGCAGCTTAATGGGACAGGGGAAAGCAAGGTCTTACGAGCAGTACTTC. Residues: CASSLMGQGKARSYEQYF.

The gene calls are TRBV5-4 and TRBJ2-5, with a tentative D call TRBD2 (5 bases). V lost 7 bases and J 5 bases, leaving 12 bases between the germline ends. This CDR3 contains 12 residues. Germline V CDR1 and CDR2: SGHNT, YYREEE (reference sequence). Here the CDR3 DNA reads TGTGCCAGCGGAGGAGGTGGCGAGACCCAGTACTTC. It specifies CASGGGGETQYF. The full variable domain, with the rest looked up from reference TRBV5-4 and TRBJ2-5, is ETGVTQSPTHLIKTRGQQVTLRCSSQSGHNTVSWYQQALGQGPQFIFQYYREEENGRGNFPPRFSGLQFPNYSSELNVNALELDDSALYLCASGGGGETQYFGPGTRLLVL.

This clone was detected a few times. J is TRBJ2-7 and V is TRBV10-3, with 13 positions matching TRBD2. After removal of 4 bases from V and 1 base from J, the junction contained 13 bases not matched to a gene. Germline V lookup: CDR1 ENHRY, CDR2 SYGVKD. This CDR3 comprises 19 residues. Written as DNA, the CDR3 is TGTGCCATCAGTGGTATGACCGGGACTAGCGGGGCTCCGTCCTACGAGCAGTACTTC. Protein: CAISGMTGTSGAPSYEQYF.

This chain connects TRBV18 to TRBJ1-5; D is ambiguous. CDR1 and CDR2 from the germline V gene are KGHSH and LQKENI. Trimming removed 4 bases from V and 1 base from J, with 14 bases in between. The CDR3 loop spans 16 amino acids. This CDR3 reads CASSRAPVSSNQPQHF. The CDR3 nucleotides are TGTGCCAGCTCACGGGCCCCTGTCTCGAGCAATCAGCCCCAGCATTTT.

The chain joins TRBV6-6 to TRBJ1-1; D uncertain. V shed 2 bases and J shed 6 bases, with 10 bases lying between them. CDR1 MNHNY and CDR2 SVGAGI come from the germline V gene (reference sequence). The CDR3 length is 13 residues. The CDR3 protein is CASSYEGWAEAFF. CDR3 DNA sequence: TGTGCCAGCAGTTACGAGGGTTGGGCTGAAGCTTTCTTT.

V gene TRBV7-2 combines with J gene TRBJ2-7, with D hard to call. This CDR3 contains 14 residues. V was trimmed by 5 bases and J by 2 bases, leaving 13 bases between them. The germline gives CDR1 SGHTA, CDR2 FQGNSA. CDR3 sequence: CASSPKASTYEQYF. The DNA for the CDR3 is TGTGCCAGCAGCCCGAAGGCTAGTACCTACGAGCAGTACTTC. The whole variable domain, remainder taken from reference TRBV7-2 and TRBJ2-7, is GAGVSQSPSNKVTEKGKDVELRCDPISGHTALYWYRQSLGQGLEFLIYFQGNSAPDKSGLPSDRFSAERTGGSVSTLTIQRTQQEDSAVYLCASSPKASTYEQYFGPGTRLTVT.

The chain is built from TRBV7-2 and TRBJ2-2, with TRBD2 identical over 11 bases. The V gene end was trimmed by 5 bases and the J gene end by 5 bases; junction bases not matched to a gene: 4. The CDR3 extends over 15 amino acids. Germline CDR1 and CDR2: SGHTA and FQGNSA. In DNA, the CDR3 is TGTGCCAGCAGCCAACTAGCGGGAGTTACCGGGGAGCTGTTTTTT. It specifies CASSQLAGVTGELFF.

The chain combines TRBV29-1 with TRBJ2-3; 7 bases are a match to TRBD2. J lost 1 base, V lost 3 bases, and 4 bases had no gene match. The germline gives CDR1 SQVTM, CDR2 ANQGSEA. CDR3 length: 14 residues. CDR3 amino acids: CSVDGGGGTDTQYF. The CDR3 region has the DNA TGCAGCGTTGATGGGGGGGGAGGCACAGATACGCAGTATTTT.

The gene calls are TRBV19 and TRBJ2-5, with TRBD2 identical over 8 bases. The V segment lost 3 bases and the J segment 5 bases; nucleotides outside the gene matches: 5. Per the germline V gene, CDR1 is LNHDA and CDR2 is SQIVND (reference sequence). The CDR3 covers 14 residues. Written as DNA, the CDR3 is TGTGCCAGTAGTATTGGACTAGCTGGGGAGACCCAGTACTTC. As protein: CASSIGLAGETQYF.

Here the CDR3 reads CASSTVRANTEAFF. In DNA, the CDR3 is TGTGCCAGTAGTACGGTGCGCGCGAACACTGAAGCTTTCTTT. The rearrangement uses TRBV19 and TRBJ1-1; D not certain. Germline lookup yields CDR1 LNHDA and CDR2 SQIVND (reference sequence). V was trimmed by 4 bases and J by 1 base, leaving 10 bases between them. The CDR3 runs to 14 residues.

The V gene is TRBV18, the J gene TRBJ1-2, with 12 bases aligning to TRBD1. In germline, CDR1 is KGHSH, CDR2 LQKENI. The CDR3 runs 16 residues. V was pared by 3 bases and J by 4 bases, with 6 bases of the junction left unmatched. This chain's CDR3 is CASSPGQGALGYGYTF. The CDR3 DNA reads as TGTGCCAGCTCACCGGGACAGGGGGCGCTCGGCTATGGCTACACCTTC.

The chain carries TRBV30 and TRBJ1-6, with D unclear. V was pared by 2 bases and J by 4 bases, with 12 bases between. This CDR3 is built from 15 residues. CDR1 is GTSNPN, CDR2 SVGIG, per germline (reference sequence). The DNA for the CDR3 is TGTGCCTGGAGTCCCATAGACCTTTATAATTCACCCCTCCACTTT. It encodes CAWSPIDLYNSPLHF.

The chain couples TRBV5-1 to TRBJ2-1; a possible D gene is TRBD1 (6 bases). The V and J ends lost 3 bases and 2 bases respectively, with 12 bases between them. The CDR3 has 15 amino acids. The germline CDR1 and CDR2 sequences are SGHRS and YFSETQ. In nucleotides, the CDR3 is TGCGCCAGCAGCTCGACAGGACAGACCTACAATGAGCAGTTCTTC. This translates into CASSSTGQTYNEQFF.

The chain couples TRBV4-3 to TRBJ2-5; TRBD1 aligns across 7 bases. This CDR3 contains 15 residues. Germline V gene sequence: CDR1 LGHNA, CDR2 YSLEER. The J segment lost 5 bases and the V segment lost 2 bases, leaving 8 bases of the junction unmatched. This CDR3 is CASSQSWGQSETQYF. The CDR3, as DNA: TGCGCCAGCAGCCAATCATGGGGACAGTCGGAGACCCAGTACTTC.